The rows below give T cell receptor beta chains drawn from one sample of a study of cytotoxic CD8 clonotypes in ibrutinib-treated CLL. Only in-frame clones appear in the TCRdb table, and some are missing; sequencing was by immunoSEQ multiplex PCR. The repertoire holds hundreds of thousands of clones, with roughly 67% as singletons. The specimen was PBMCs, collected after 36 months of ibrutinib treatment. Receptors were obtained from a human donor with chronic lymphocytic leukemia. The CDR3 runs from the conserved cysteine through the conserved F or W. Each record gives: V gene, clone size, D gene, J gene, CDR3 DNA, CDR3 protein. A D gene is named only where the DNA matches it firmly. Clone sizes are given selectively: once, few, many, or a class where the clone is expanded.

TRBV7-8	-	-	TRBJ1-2	TGTGCCAGCAGCACCATAAACGGGGGAACTGGCTATGGCTACACCTTC	CASSTINGGTGYGYTF
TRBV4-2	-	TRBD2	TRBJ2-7	TGTGCCAGCAGCCGCGGGACTAGCGGGAGCTCCTACGAGCAGTACTTC	CASSRGTSGSSYEQYF
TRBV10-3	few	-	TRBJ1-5	TGTGCCATCAGTGAGTCGAGAGGGGACCGCAATCAGCCCCAGCATTTT	CAISESRGDRNQPQHF
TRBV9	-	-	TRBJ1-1	TGTGCCAGCAGCGTAGGATCCTTCCCGACTGAAGCTTTCTTT	CASSVGSFPTEAFF
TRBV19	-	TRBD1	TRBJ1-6	TGTGCCAGTAGTATCACCGGGACAGGGTATTCACCCCTCCACTTT	CASSITGTGYSPLHF
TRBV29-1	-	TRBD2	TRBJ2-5	TGCAGCGTTGATGGGGAGGGTCAAGAGACCCAGTACTTC	CSVDGEGQETQYF
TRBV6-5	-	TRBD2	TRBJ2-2	TGTGCCAGCAGTAGAGCGGGAGGCGTCGGGGAGCTGTTTTTT	CASSRAGGVGELFF
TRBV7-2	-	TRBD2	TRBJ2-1	TGTGCCAGCAGCTTAGTAGGCGGGAGGTACTCCTACAATGAGCAGTTCTTC	CASSLVGGRYSYNEQFF
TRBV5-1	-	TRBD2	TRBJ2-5	TGCGCCAGCAGCTTGCTAGCGGGGGGGCGCCAGGAGACCCAGTACTTC	CASSLLAGGRQETQYF
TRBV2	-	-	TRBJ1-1	TGTGCCAGCCTTTCCGGTTACCGAGCCGCTGAAGCTTTCTTT	CASLSGYRAAEAFF
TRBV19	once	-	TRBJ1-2	TGTGCCATCCCCGGACCCGTGGGAGGCTACACCTTC	CAIPGPVGGYTF
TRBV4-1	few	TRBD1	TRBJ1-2	TGCGCCAGCAGCCAATTAACAGGGGTGGATGGCTACACCTTC	CASSQLTGVDGYTF
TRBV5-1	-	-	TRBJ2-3	TGCGCCAGCAGCTTCGAGGGCCGAAGCACAGATACGCAGTATTTT	CASSFEGRSTDTQYF
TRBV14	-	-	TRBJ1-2	TGTGCCAGCAGCCGCCGGGACGGAGGCCATCTAAACTATGGCTACACCTTC	CASSRRDGGHLNYGYTF
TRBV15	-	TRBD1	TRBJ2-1	TGTGCAACCACCCAGGACAGGGTCTACAATGAGCAGTTCTTC	CATTQDRVYNEQFF
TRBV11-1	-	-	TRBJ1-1	TGTGCCAGCAGCTTAGTTTCCGTGCGCGGTAACACTGAAGCTTTCTTT	CASSLVSVRGNTEAFF
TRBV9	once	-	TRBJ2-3	TGTGCCAGCAGCGTAGCAAGGACTAACACAGATACGCAGTATTTT	CASSVARTNTDTQYF
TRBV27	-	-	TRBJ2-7	TGTGCCAGCAGGAGTAGCGTTCGGTACGAGCAGTACTTC	CASRSSVRYEQYF
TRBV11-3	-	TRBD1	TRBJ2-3	TGTGCCAGCAGCCCAGGGACAGCGATTAGCACAGATACGCAGTATTTT	CASSPGTAISTDTQYF
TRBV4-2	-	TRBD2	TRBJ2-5	TGTGCCAGCAGCCTCGGGGCTAGCGGGGGGACGCAAGAGACCCAGTACTTC	CASSLGASGGTQETQYF
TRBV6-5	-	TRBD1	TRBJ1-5	TGTGCCAGCAGTCGGGACAGGGCGGATCAGCCCCAGCATTTT	CASSRDRADQPQHF
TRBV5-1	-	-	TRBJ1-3	TGCGCCAGCAGCTTGGACGCCAGGCTCCTTAGGAACACCATATATTTT	CASSLDARLLRNTIYF
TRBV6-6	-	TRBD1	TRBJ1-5	TGTGCCAGCAGTTACCCTAAGGGGGCGAAGGTCCAGCCCCAGCATTTT	CASSYPKGAKVQPQHF
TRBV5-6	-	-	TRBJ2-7	TGTGCCAGCAGCTTGGGTAACTCCTACGAGCAGTACTTC	CASSLGNSYEQYF
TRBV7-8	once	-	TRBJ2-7	TGTGCCAGCAGCTTGAGAGGACTCCGAAGCTCCTACGAGCAGTACTTC	CASSLRGLRSSYEQYF
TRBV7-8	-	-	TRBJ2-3	TGTGCCAGCAGCCCCCGGGGGTATAGCACAGATACGCAGTATTTT	CASSPRGYSTDTQYF
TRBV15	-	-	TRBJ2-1	TGTGCCACCAGCACCCAGGGTGGGCACAATGAGCAGTTCTTC	CATSTQGGHNEQFF
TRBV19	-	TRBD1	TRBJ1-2	TGTGCCAGTAGTATCTACAGGGGTCCCTATGGCTACACCTTC	CASSIYRGPYGYTF
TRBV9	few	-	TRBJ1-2	TGTGCCAGCAGCGTACGATGGGGTGAGGGCTACACCTTC	CASSVRWGEGYTF
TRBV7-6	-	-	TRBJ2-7	TGTGCCAGCAGCCGGGCTCCCGGGGACGAGCAGTACTTC	CASSRAPGDEQYF
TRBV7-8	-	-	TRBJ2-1	TGTGCCAGCACCGATCCCAGCTCCTACAATGAGCAGTTCTTC	CASTDPSSYNEQFF
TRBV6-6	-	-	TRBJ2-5	TGTGCCAGCAGTTACACCGGAGCCTCAGAGACCCAGTACTTC	CASSYTGASETQYF
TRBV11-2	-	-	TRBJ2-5	TGTGCCAGCAGCTCTCCTAGGGGAAGGCGAGAGACCCAGTACTTC	CASSSPRGRRETQYF
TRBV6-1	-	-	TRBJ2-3	TGTGCCAGCACCGAAGCCCCCAGAACGGGTACGCAGTATTTT	CASTEAPRTGTQYF
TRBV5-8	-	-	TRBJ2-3	TGTGCCAGCAAATCCCGGGGGAGATCCACAGATACGCAGTATTTT	CASKSRGRSTDTQYF
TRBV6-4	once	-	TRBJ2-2	TGTGCCAGCAGTGTGGAGGCCCCGTGGACCGGGGAGCTGTTTTTT	CASSVEAPWTGELFF
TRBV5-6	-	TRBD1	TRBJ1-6	TGTGCCAGCGGCCCTCAGACAGGGGGTATGGATTCACCCCTCCACTTT	CASGPQTGGMDSPLHF